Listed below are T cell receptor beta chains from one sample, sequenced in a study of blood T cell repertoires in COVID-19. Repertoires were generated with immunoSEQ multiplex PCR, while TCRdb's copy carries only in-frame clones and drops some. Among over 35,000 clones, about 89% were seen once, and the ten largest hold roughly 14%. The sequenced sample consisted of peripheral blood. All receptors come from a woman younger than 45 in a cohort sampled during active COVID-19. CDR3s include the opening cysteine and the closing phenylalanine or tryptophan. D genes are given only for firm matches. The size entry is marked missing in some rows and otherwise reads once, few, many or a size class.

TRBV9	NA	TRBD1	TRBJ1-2	TGTGCCAGCAGCGTCACAGGGGCTTATGGCTACACCTTC	CASSVTGAYGYTF
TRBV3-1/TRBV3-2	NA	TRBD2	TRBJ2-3	TGTGCCAGCAGCCCTACTAGCGGGAGGTCCATTAATGGAGATACGCAGTATTTT	CASSPTSGRSINGDTQYF
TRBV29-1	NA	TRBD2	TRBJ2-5	TGCAGCGCCGCCCCTAGCTCGGGAGGGTTTAGGGAGACCCAGTACTTC	CSAAPSSGGFRETQYF
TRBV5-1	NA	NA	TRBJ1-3	TGCGCCAGCAGCTTGGCCGGGCTTAGGAGGGGAAACACCATATATTTT	CASSLAGLRRGNTIYF
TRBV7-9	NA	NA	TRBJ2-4	TGTGCCAGCAGCCCTCTAGGGACTCCCAAAAACATTCAGTACTTC	CASSPLGTPKNIQYF
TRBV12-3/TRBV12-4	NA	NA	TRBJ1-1	TGTGCCAGCAGCCTCTTAGCTGAAGCTTTCTTT	CASSLLAEAFF
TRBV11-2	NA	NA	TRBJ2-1	TGTGCCAGCAGCTTGGTAGGCCTAGCGTCCTACAATGAGCAGTTCTTC	CASSLVGLASYNEQFF
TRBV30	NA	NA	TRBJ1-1	TGTGCCTGGGTATTTGGACAACTGAACACTGAAGCTTTCTTT	CAWVFGQLNTEAFF
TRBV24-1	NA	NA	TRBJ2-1	TGTGCCACCAGTGGAGGATCTCAAATTTACAATGAGCAGTTCTTC	CATSGGSQIYNEQFF
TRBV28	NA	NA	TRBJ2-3	TGTGCCAGCGGTTGGGCCAACACAGATACGCAGTATTTT	CASGWANTDTQYF
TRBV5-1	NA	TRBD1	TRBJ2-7	TGCGCCAGCAGCTCAGTCGGCCGGGACAGGGAATACGAGCAGTACTTC	CASSSVGRDREYEQYF
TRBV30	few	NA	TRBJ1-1	TGTGCCTGGAGTAAAACAGGAGTTGAAGCTTTCTTT	CAWSKTGVEAFF
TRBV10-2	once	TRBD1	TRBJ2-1	TGCGCCAGCATACAGGGGTACTCCTACAATGAGCAGTTCTTC	CASIQGYSYNEQFF
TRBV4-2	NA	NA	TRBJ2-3	TGTGCCAGCAGCCCCCTCGGAGCGGGTCTTACAGATACGCAGTATTTT	CASSPLGAGLTDTQYF
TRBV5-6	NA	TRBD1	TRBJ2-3	TGTGCCAGCAGCTTGGCCTTGGGACAGAGCACAGATACGCAGTATTTT	CASSLALGQSTDTQYF
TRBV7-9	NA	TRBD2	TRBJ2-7	TGTGCCAGCAGCTCCGGACTAGCGGGACGGGGATTAGAGCAGTACTTC	CASSSGLAGRGLEQYF
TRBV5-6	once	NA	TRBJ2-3	TGTGCCAGCAATCGGGGAGGAGATACGCAGTATTTT	CASNRGGDTQYF
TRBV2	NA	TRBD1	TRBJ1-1	TGTGCCAGCAGTGAAATCCCGGGACAGGGGGTGGCTTTCTTT	CASSEIPGQGVAFF
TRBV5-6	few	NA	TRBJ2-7	TGTGCCAGCAGCTCTCGTCGACTCGTCGGATACGAGCAGTACTTC	CASSSRRLVGYEQYF
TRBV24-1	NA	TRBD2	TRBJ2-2	TGTGCCGCCCAACTAGCGGGAGGGGAGCTGTTTTTT	CAAQLAGGELFF
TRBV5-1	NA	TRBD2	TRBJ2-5	TGCGCCAGCAGCTTGGGCGAGACTACCGGGACTAGCGGGAAAGAGACCCAGTACTTC	CASSLGETTGTSGKETQYF
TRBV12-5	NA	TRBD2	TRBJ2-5	TGTGCTAGTGGTCGCTCGGGACTAGCGGCCCAAGAGACCCAGTACTTC	CASGRSGLAAQETQYF
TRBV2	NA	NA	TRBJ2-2	TGTGCCAGCAGGCCCACTAGTCGGAGGAACACCGGGGAGCTGTTTTTT	CASRPTSRRNTGELFF
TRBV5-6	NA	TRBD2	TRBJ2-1	TGTGCCAGCAGCGGAGCGGGAGGGCCCGGCGATGAGCAGTTCTTC	CASSGAGGPGDEQFF
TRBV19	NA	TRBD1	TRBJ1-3	TGTGCCAGTAGTACCGACAGGGGGCAAGGAAACACCATATATTTT	CASSTDRGQGNTIYF
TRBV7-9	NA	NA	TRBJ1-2	TGTGCCAGCATCCTTTCAGGGGTGTCCTATGGCTACACCTTC	CASILSGVSYGYTF
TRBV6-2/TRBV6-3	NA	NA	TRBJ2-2	TGTGCCAGCAGTTACTCGAGAGGGCCAGCCACCGGGGAGCTGTTTTTT	CASSYSRGPATGELFF
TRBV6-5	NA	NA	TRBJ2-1	TGTGCCAGCAGGACGACTTTCAGCTCCTACAATGAGCAGTTCTTC	CASRTTFSSYNEQFF
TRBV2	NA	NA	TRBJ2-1	TGTGCCAGCAGACAGGACCGCTCCTACAATGAGCAGTTCTTC	CASRQDRSYNEQFF
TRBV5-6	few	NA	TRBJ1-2	TGTGCCAGCGCCTTGTATTCCAGGGCCCTTATTGTGAACTATGGCTACACCTTC	CASALYSRALIVNYGYTF
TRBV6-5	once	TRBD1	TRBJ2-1	TGTGCCAGCAAAAGAGAGCCGGGGACAGACAATGAGCAGTTCTTC	CASKREPGTDNEQFF
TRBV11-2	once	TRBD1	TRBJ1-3	TGTGCCAGCAGCCCCCAGGACAGGGTCTCTGGAAACACCATATATTTT	CASSPQDRVSGNTIYF
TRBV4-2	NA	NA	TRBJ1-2	TGTGCCAGCAGCCAAGCCGACAGCCTGAGGAATGGCTACACCTTC	CASSQADSLRNGYTF
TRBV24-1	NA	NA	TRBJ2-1	TGTGCCACCAGTGAAACTACACTATTCAATGAGCAGTTCTTC	CATSETTLFNEQFF
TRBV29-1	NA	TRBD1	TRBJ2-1	TGCAGCGTCAAACAGGGGGCGTCCTACAATGAGCAGTTCTTC	CSVKQGASYNEQFF
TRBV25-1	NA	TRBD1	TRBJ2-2	TGTGCCAGCAGTGAAGGGACAGGGGACACCGGGGAGCTGTTTTTT	CASSEGTGDTGELFF
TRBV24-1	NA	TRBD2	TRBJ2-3	TGTGCCACCAGTGAACCTGACCTAGCGGGGCGCACAGATACGCAGTATTTT	CATSEPDLAGRTDTQYF
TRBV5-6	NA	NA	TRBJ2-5	TGTGCCAGCAGCTTGGTGCCAGGGGCCAAAGAGACCCAGTACTTC	CASSLVPGAKETQYF
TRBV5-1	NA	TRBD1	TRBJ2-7	TGCGCCAGCAGCTTGGCCAGGGGGACCCTCCACGAGCAGTACTTC	CASSLARGTLHEQYF
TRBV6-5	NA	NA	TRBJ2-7	TGTGCCAGCAGTTTGGGTGGGCGCGAGCAGTACTTC	CASSLGGREQYF
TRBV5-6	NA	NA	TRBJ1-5	TGTGCCAGCAGCTTGGTGTCGTCTTATCAGCCCCAGCATTTT	CASSLVSSYQPQHF
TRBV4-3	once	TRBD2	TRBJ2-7	TGCGCCAGCAGCCCCGTGTTAGCGGGCCGCTACGAGCAGTACTTC	CASSPVLAGRYEQYF
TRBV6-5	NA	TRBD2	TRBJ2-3	TGTGGGTGCGGGAGGCCAGATACGCAGTATTTT	CGCGRPDTQYF
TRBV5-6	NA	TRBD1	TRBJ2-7	TGTGCCAGCAGCCGGGACAGGGGGTCTTCCTACGAGCAGTACTTC	CASSRDRGSSYEQYF
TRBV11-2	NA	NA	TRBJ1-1	TGTGCCAGCAGCTTAAGTGGGACAATGAACACTGAAGCTTTCTTT	CASSLSGTMNTEAFF
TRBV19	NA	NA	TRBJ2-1	TGTGCCAGTAGTACCAGCGCCTCCTACAATGAGCAGTTCTTC	CASSTSASYNEQFF
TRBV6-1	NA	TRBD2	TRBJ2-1	TGTGCCAGCAGTGAAGGGAATCTAGCGGGAGCATATAATGAGCAGTTCTTC	CASSEGNLAGAYNEQFF
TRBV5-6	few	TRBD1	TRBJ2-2	TGTGCCAGCAGCTTGGTGGGACAGCTCACCGGGGAGCTGTTTTTT	CASSLVGQLTGELFF
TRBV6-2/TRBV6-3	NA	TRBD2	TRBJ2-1	TGTGCCAGCAGTTCCGGACCGGGACTAGCGGTCGATGAGCAGTTCTTC	CASSSGPGLAVDEQFF
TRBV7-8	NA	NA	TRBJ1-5	TGTGCCAGCAGCTCGCGGGTCAATCAGCCCCAGCATTTT	CASSSRVNQPQHF
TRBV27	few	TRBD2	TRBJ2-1	TGTGCCAGCAGTTCCCTCGGACTAGGGAGCTCCTACAATGAGCAGTTCTTC	CASSSLGLGSSYNEQFF
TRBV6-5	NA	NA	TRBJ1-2	TGTGCCAGCAGTTACACATACAGGGTTCACTATGGCTACACCTTC	CASSYTYRVHYGYTF
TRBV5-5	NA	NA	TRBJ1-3	TGTGCCAGCAGCTTTGACATCCCGTCAGGAAACACCATATATTTT	CASSFDIPSGNTIYF
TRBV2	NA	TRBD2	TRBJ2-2	TGTGCCAGCAGGCGGGAGCGGGCCGGGGAGCTGTTTTTT	CASRRERAGELFF
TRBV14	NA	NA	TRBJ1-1	TGTGCCAGCAGGCGAGCTCGGAACACTGAAGCTTTCTTT	CASRRARNTEAFF
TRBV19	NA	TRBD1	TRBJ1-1	TGTGCCAGTAGATCCCGGACAGGGGACACTGAAGCTTTCTTT	CASRSRTGDTEAFF
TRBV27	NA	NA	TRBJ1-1	TGTGCCAGCAGTCCTAATGAGTTAGGGGGTTACACTGAAGCTTTCTTT	CASSPNELGGYTEAFF
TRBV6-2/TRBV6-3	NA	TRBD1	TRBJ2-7	TGTGCCAGCAGCCGTTACAGGGGAGAGCAGTACTTC	CASSRYRGEQYF
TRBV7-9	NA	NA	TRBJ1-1	TGTGCCAGCAGTCGTAGGCGGGACACTGAAGCTTTCTTT	CASSRRRDTEAFF